Detailed here is one TCR beta chain. These data belong to a study of blood T cells in healthy people across ages. V lost 1 base, J lost 3 bases, and 3 bases stayed unmatched. From germline, CDR1 is DFQATT and CDR2 SNEGSKA (reference sequence). CDR3 length: 13 amino acids. The second PCR ran roughly 6 to 11 cycles with a sample-barcoded 5' primer and J-beta primers. TCRdb redid the calling of the 5' RACE reads with MiXCR, one entry per CDR3 protein. The repertoire holds approximately 810,000 distinct CDR3 sequences, with about 30% as singletons. This clonotype was sampled from a woman older than 75 in good health. The sequenced sample was blood. The genes are TRBV20-1 and TRBJ2-7; 7 nucleotides match TRBD1. The CDR3 sequence is CSARARTGYEQYF. DNA for the CDR3: TGCAGTGCTAGAGCCCGGACAGGCTACGAGCAGTACTTC.